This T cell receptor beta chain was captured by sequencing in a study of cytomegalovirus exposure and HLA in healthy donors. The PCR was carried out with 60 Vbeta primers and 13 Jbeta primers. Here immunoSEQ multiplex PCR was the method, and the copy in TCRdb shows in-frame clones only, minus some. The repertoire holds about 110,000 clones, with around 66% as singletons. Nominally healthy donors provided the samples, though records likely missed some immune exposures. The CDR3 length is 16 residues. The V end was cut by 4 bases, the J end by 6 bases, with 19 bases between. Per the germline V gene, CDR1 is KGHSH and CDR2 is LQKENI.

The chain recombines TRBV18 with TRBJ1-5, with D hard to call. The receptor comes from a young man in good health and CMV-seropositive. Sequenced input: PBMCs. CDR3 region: CASSQTGGSNSQPQHF. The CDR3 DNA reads TGTGCCAGCTCACAGACGGGAGGGTCGAATAGTCAGCCCCAGCATTTT.